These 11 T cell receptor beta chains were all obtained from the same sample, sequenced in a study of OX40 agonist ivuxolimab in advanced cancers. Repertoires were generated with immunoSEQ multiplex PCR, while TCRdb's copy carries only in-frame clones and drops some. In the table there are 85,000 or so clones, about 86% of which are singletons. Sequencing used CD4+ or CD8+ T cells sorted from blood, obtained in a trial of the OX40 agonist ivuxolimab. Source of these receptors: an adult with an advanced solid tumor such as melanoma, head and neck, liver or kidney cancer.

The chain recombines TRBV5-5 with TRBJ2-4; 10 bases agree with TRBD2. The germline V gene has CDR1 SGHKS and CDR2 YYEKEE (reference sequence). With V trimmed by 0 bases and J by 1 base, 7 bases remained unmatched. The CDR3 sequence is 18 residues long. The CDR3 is CASSLEEAGLAAKNIQYF. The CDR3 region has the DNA TGTGCCAGCAGCTTGGAGGAAGCGGGACTAGCGGCCAAAAACATTCAGTACTTC. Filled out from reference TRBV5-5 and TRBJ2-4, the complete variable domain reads DAGVTQSPTHLIKTRGQQVTLRCSPISGHKSVSWYQQVLGQGPQFIFQYYEKEERGRGNFPDRFSARQFPNYSSELNVNALLLGDSALYLCASSLEEAGLAAKNIQYFGAGTRLSVL.

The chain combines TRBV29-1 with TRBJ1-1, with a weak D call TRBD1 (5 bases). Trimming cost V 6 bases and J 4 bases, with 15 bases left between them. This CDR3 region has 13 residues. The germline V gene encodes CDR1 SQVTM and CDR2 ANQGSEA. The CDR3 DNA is TGCAGCGTACAACCAGGGTTCCGCACTGAAGCTTTCTTT. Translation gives CSVQPGFRTEAFF.

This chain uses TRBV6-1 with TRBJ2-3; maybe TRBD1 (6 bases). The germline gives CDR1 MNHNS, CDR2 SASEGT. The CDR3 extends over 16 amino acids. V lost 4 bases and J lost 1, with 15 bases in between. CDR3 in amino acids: CASSVWGLARTDTQYF. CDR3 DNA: TGTGCCAGCAGTGTCTGGGGGCTCGCCCGCACAGATACGCAGTATTTT.

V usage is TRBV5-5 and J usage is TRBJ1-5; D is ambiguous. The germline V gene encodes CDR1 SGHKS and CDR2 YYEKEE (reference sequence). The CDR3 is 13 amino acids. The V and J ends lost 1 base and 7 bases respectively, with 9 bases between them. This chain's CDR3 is CASSLTGSQPQHF. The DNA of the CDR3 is TGTGCCAGCAGCTTGACCGGATCCCAGCCCCAGCATTTT.

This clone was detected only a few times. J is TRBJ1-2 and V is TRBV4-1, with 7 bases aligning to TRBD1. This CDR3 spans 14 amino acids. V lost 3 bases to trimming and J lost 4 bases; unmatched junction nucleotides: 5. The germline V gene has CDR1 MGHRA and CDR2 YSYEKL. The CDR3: CASSQPAGGYGYTF. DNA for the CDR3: TGCGCCAGCAGCCAGCCGGCAGGGGGCTATGGCTACACCTTC.

The CDR3 is CASSIAQGANYGYTF. The CDR3 DNA is TGTGCCAGTAGTATCGCCCAGGGAGCTAACTATGGCTACACCTTC. The chain couples TRBV19 to TRBJ1-2; D possibly corresponds to TRBD1 (5 bases). Germline values: CDR1 LNHDA, CDR2 SQIVND (reference sequence). The CDR3 extends over 15 amino acids. Trimming stripped 3 bases from V and 0 bases from J, with 11 bases between.

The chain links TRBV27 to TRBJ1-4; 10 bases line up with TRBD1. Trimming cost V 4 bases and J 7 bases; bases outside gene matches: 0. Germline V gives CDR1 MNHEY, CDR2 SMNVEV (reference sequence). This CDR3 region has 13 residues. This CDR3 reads CASSWDRGEKLFF. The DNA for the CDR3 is TGTGCCAGCAGTTGGGACAGGGGTGAAAAACTGTTTTTT.

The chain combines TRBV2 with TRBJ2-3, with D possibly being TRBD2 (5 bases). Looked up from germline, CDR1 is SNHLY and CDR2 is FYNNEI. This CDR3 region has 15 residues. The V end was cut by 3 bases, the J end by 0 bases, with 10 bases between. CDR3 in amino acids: CASSENGLSTDTQYF. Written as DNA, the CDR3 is TGTGCCAGCAGTGAGAACGGACTCAGCACAGATACGCAGTATTTT.

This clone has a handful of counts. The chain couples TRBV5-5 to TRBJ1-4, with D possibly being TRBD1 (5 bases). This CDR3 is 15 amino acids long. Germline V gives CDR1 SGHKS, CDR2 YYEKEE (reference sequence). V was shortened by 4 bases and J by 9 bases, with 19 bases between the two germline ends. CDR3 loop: CASSLLVIGQKKLFF. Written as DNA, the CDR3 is TGTGCCAGCAGCCTACTGGTCATCGGACAAAAAAAACTGTTTTTT. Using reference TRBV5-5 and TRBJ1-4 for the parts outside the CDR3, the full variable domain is DAGVTQSPTHLIKTRGQQVTLRCSPISGHKSVSWYQQVLGQGPQFIFQYYEKEERGRGNFPDRFSARQFPNYSSELNVNALLLGDSALYLCASSLLVIGQKKLFFGSGTQLSVL.

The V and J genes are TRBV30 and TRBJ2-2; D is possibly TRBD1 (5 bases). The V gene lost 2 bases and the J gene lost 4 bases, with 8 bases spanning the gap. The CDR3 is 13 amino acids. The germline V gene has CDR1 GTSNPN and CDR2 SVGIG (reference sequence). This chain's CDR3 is CAWSRGGTGELFF. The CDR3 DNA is TGTGCCTGGAGTAGGGGTGGCACCGGGGAGCTGTTTTTT. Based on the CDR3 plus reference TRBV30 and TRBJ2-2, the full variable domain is SQTIHQWPATLVQPVGSPLSLECTVEGTSNPNLYWYRQAAGRGLQLLFYSVGIGQISSEVPQNLSASRPQDRQFILSSKKLLLSDSGFYLCAWSRGGTGELFFGEGSRLTVL.

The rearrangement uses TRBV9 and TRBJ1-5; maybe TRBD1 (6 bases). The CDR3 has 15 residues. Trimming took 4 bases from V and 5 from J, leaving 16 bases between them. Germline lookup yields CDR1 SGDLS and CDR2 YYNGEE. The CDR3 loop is CASSRGQWLDQPQHF. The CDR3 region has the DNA TGTGCCAGCAGCCGCGGACAGTGGCTCGATCAGCCCCAGCATTTT.